The text below deals with one T cell receptor beta chain. This clonotype was seen ten or more times. Its antigen remains unidentified. No much larger clone is present one base from it, and per-base qualities are unavailable. These data come from a study of blood T cells in healthy people across ages (dated by TCRdb to the mid-2010s). Regarding the study in general: Template switching captured roughly one uniquely barcoded TCR beta cDNA molecule per two T cells in model experiments. The study measured age-related changes in TCR beta repertoire diversity using deep sequencing normalized with unique cDNA molecular identifiers. The donors were divided into four age groups: young (average approximately 17 years), middle-aged (over 35), aged (62) and long-lived (about 84). To avoid experimental bias, donors of different ages were distributed randomly across sequencing lanes. For two donors (one aged 18 to 30 and one aged 80 or older), the study analyzed two additional independent replicas of 1 million unique cDNA reads from the same blood draw.

The study at large found these results: Observed TCR beta diversity per million T cells fell roughly linearly with age, and a significant reduction was already apparent by age roughly 41. Observed TCR beta diversity correlated strongly with the percentage of naive T cells measured by flow cytometry. Estimates of total diversity from one million sequenced T cells were regarded as lower bounds and underestimates. Since profiling was done on bulk unsorted PBMCs, naive and antigen-experienced compartments could not be conclusively compared. Compared with the aged group, the long-lived group had more naive CD4+ T cells, fewer expanded clones and increased TCR diversity, a pattern suggesting age selection. Donor CMV infection status was unknown, potentially confounding age-related changes in expanded clonotypes.

The donors were roughly 40 Caucasian individuals from Russia, aged 6 to 90 years, who were systemically healthy. Each donor gave around 9.8 milliliters of peripheral blood, collected into EDTA-treated Vacutainer tubes. Ficoll-Paque density-gradient centrifugation was used to isolate PBMCs, with at least 7 million obtained per sample. Trizol reagent was used to extract total RNA from PBMCs, with at least 6 micrograms per sample. For every donor, an aliquot of PBMCs went through flow cytometry to measure the percentages of naive CD45RAhigh/CD27high T cells. After removal of 6 bases from V and 4 bases from J, the junction retains 6 bases not matched to a gene. The germline V gene supplies CDR1 SQVTM and CDR2 ANQGSEA. The CDR3 goes from the cysteine to the phenylalanine over 13 residues. Left in the record is the CDR3 DNA by itself, 39 bases read in frame from the first base. Library preparation was by 5' RACE. Instrument on record: Illumina HiSeq 2500. A second PCR of about 6 to 12 cycles was run with a J-beta primer mix and a sample-barcoded 5' primer. Each TCR beta cDNA molecule received a unique molecular identifier from a template-switch 5' adaptor carrying 12 random nucleotides. At least 2.5 million CDR3-containing paired-end reads were obtained from each sample. First-strand cDNA synthesis was performed from all RNA using the Mint cDNA synthesis kit, with priming by a TRBC-specific oligonucleotide. After uracil-DNA glycosylase treatment, a first 18-cycle PCR used universal primers M1SS and BC2_uni_R on all cDNA. In the source study's methods: For normalization, 1 million high-quality reads were randomly selected from each sample, with every read carrying a distinct molecular identifier. Reads with shared molecular identifiers were discarded instead of being binned into consensus sequences. MiTCR, set to a Q25 quality threshold and the strictest error-elimination algorithm, was used for CDR3 identification, clonotype clustering and error correction. A nonparametric unseen species model with Euler transformation was used to estimate a lower bound on total TCR beta diversity. TCRdb reprocessed the public reads (quality trimming at Q25 with fastp, clone calling with MiXCR) and kept in-frame beta chains. Entries are consolidated by CDR3 protein sequence, retaining the most common genes and DNA. The V and J calls, along with clone size, are taken from TCRdb and not from the paper's own processing. The sample yields about 780,000 distinct CDR3 sequences; 35% to 50% were counted once. 15% to 20% of the sample belongs to the ten largest clones.

The source of this sequence is a man older than 75 in good health. The chain employs TRBV29-1 and TRBJ2-3, and 8 junction bases match TRBD1. Sequenced material: blood. The DNA is as follows: TGCAGCGTCGCGCAGGGGGCATCAGATACGCAGTATTTT. Translated, this gives CSVAQGASDTQYF.